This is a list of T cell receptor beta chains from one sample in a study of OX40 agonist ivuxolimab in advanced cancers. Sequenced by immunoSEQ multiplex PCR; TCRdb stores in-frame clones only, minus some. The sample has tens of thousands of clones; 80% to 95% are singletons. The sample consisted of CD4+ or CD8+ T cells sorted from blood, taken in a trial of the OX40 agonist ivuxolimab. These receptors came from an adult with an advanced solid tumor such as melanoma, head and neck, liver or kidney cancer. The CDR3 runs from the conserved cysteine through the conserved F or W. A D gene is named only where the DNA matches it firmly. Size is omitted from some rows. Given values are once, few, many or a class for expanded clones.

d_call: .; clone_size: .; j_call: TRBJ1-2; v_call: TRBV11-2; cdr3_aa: CASSFPSGYTF; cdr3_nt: TGTGCCAGCAGCTTTCCTTCTGGCTACACCTTC
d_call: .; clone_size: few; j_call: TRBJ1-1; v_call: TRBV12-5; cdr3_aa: CASGLAAGVTEAFF; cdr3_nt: TGTGCTAGTGGTTTGGCGGCAGGGGTAACTGAAGCTTTCTTT
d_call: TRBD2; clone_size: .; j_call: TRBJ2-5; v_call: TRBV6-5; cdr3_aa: CASSYSSGLVVETQYF; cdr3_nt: TGTGCCAGCAGTTACTCCTCGGGACTAGTGGTGGAGACCCAGTACTTC
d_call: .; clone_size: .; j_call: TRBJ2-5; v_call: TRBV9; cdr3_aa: CASSPVGGQETQHF; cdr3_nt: TGTGCCAGCAGCCCCGTGGGGGGCCAAGAGACCCAGCACTTC
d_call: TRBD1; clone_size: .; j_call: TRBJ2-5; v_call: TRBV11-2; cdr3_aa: CASSQGQGGQETQYF; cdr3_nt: TGTGCCAGCAGCCAGGGACAGGGAGGCCAAGAGACCCAGTACTTC
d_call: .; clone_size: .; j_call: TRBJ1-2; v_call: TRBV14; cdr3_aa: CASSQGTNYGYTF; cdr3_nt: TGTGCCAGCAGCCAGGGGACTAACTATGGCTACACCTTC
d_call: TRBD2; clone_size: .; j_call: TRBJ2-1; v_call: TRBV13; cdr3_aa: CASSLVTSGGDEQFF; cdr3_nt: TGTGCCAGCAGCTTAGTGACTAGCGGGGGGGATGAGCAGTTCTTC
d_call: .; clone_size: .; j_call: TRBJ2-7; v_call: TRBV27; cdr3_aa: CASSPAGQVYEQYF; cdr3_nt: TGTGCCAGCAGTCCAGCGGGACAGGTCTACGAGCAGTACTTC
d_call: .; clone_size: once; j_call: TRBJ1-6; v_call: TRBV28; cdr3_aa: CASSLGPLSPLHF; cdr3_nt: TGTGCCAGCAGTTTAGGACCCCTTTCACCCCTCCACTTT
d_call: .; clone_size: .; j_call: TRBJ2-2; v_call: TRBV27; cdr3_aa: CASKQQGPGELFF; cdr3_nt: TGTGCCAGCAAGCAACAGGGACCCGGGGAGCTGTTTTTT
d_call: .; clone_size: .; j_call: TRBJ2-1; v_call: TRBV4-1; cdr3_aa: CASSQEGTPTYEQFF; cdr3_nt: TGCGCCAGCAGCCAAGAAGGGACACCCACGTATGAGCAGTTCTTC
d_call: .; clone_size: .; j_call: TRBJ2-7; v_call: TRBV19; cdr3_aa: CASRQKGGYEQYF; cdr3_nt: TGTGCCAGTAGACAAAAGGGCGGCTACGAGCAGTACTTC
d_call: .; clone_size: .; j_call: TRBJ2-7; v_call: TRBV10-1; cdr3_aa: CASSPGPGSEQYF; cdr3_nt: TGCGCCAGCAGTCCGGGACCGGGTTCCGAGCAGTACTTC
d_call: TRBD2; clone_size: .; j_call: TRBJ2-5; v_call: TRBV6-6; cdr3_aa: CASSYSGGGGETQYF; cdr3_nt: TGTGCCAGCAGTTACTCTGGCGGGGGAGGGGAGACCCAGTACTTC
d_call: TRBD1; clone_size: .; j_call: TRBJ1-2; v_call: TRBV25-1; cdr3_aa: CASSDGTGGADNGYTF; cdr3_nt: TGTGCCAGCAGTGACGGGACAGGGGGCGCCGATAACGGCTACACCTTC
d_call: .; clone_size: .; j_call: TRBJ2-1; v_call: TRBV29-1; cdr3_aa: CSVEGGNEQFF; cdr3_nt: TGCAGCGTGGAGGGGGGGAATGAGCAGTTCTTC
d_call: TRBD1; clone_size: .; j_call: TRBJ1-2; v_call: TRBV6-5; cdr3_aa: CASSFDRDRRGYTF; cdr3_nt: TGTGCCAGCAGTTTCGACCGGGACAGGCGAGGCTACACCTTC
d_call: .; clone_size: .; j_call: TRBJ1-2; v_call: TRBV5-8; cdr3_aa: CASSFRPPGIHNYGYTF; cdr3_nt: TGTGCCAGCAGCTTTAGGCCACCGGGTATCCATAACTATGGCTACACCTTC
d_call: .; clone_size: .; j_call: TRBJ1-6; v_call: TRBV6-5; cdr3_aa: CASSYRGGSPLHF; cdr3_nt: TGTGCCAGCAGTTACAGGGGGGGATCACCCCTCCACTTT
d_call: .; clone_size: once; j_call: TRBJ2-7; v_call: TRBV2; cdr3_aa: CASRFPSSGRRYEQYF; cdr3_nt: TGTGCCAGCAGGTTCCCCAGCTCCGGACGGCGCTACGAGCAGTACTTC
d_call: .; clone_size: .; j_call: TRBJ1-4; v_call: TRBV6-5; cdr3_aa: CASGGTNEKLFF; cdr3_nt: TGTGCCAGCGGGGGGACTAATGAAAAACTGTTTTTT
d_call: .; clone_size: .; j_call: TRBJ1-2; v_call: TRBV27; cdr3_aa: CASSFGRETYGYTF; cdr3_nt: TGTGCCAGCAGTTTCGGGAGGGAGACTTATGGCTACACCTTC
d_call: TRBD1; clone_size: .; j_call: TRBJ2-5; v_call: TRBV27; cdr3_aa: CASSFAGTGNGETQYF; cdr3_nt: TGTGCCAGCAGTTTTGCCGGGACAGGGAACGGCGAGACCCAGTACTTC
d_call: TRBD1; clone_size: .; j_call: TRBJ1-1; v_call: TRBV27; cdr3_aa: CASSHQGAHTEAFF; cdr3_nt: TGTGCCAGCAGCCATCAGGGGGCACATACTGAAGCTTTCTTT
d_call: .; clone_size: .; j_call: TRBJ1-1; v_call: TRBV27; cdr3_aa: CASSWSVLNTEAFF; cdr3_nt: TGTGCCAGCAGTTGGTCAGTGTTGAACACTGAAGCTTTCTTT
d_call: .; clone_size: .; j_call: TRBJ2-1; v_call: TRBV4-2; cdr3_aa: CASSRLPAYNEQFF; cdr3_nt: TGTGCCAGCAGCAGACTCCCTGCCTACAATGAGCAGTTCTTC
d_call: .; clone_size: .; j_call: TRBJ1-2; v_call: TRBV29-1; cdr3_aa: CSVDGPYGYTF; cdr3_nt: TGCAGCGTTGATGGCCCCTATGGCTACACCTTC
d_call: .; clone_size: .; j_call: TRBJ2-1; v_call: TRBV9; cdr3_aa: CASSLGHEQFF; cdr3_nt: TGTGCCAGCAGCCTTGGCCATGAGCAGTTCTTC
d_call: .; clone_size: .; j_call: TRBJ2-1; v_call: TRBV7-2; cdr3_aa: CASSSPDSYYNEQFF; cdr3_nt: TGTGCCAGCAGCTCTCCGGACAGCTACTACAATGAGCAGTTCTTC
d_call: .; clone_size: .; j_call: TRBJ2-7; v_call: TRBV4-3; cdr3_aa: CASSQVVGGNYEQYF; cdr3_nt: TGCGCCAGCAGCCAAGTTGTCGGGGGCAACTACGAGCAGTACTTC
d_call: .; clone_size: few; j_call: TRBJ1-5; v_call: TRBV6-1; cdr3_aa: CASSPRYSNQPQHF; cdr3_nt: TGTGCCAGCAGTCCGAGGTATAGCAATCAGCCCCAGCATTTT
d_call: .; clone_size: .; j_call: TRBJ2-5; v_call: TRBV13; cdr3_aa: CASSNRLTEQETQYF; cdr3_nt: TGTGCCAGCTCTAACCGCTTGACAGAACAAGAGACCCAGTACTTC
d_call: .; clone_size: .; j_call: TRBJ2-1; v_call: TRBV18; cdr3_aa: CASSPPGASNEQFF; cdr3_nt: TGTGCCAGCTCACCCCCGGGGGCTTCCAATGAGCAGTTCTTC
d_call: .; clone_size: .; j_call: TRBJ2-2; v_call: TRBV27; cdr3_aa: CASSLGAWAGELFF; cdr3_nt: TGTGCCAGCAGTTTGGGCGCCTGGGCCGGGGAGCTGTTTTTT
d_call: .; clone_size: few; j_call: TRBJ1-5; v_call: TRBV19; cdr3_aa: CASSTGNNQPQHF; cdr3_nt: TGTGCCAGTAGTACAGGGAACAATCAGCCCCAGCATTTT
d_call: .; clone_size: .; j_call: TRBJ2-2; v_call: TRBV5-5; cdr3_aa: CASSSGQNTGELFF; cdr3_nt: TGTGCCAGCAGCTCGGGACAGAACACCGGGGAGCTGTTTTTT
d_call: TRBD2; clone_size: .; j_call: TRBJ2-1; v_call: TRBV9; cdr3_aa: CASSVTSGVYNEQFF; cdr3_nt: TGTGCCAGCAGCGTTACTAGCGGGGTTTACAATGAGCAGTTCTTC
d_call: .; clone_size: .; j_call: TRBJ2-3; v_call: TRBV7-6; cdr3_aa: CASSLSEFSSTDTQYF; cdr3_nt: TGTGCCAGCAGCTTATCGGAGTTTTCTAGCACAGATACGCAGTATTTT
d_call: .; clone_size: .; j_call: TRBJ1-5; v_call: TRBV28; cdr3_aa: CASNIKGIGQPQHF; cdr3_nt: TGTGCCAGCAATATCAAGGGTATAGGCCAGCCCCAGCATTTT
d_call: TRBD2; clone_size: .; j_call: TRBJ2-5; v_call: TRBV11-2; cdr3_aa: CASRYSGRLLETQYF; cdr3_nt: TGTGCCAGCCGCTATAGCGGGAGATTACTGGAGACCCAGTACTTC
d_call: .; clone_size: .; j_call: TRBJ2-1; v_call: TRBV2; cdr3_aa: CASIGYFNEQFF; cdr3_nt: TGTGCCAGCATAGGGTATTTCAATGAGCAGTTCTTC
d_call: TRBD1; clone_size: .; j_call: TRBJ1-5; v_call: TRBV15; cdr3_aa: CATSRAGGNQPQHF; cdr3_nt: TGTGCCACCAGCAGGGCAGGGGGGAATCAGCCCCAGCATTTT